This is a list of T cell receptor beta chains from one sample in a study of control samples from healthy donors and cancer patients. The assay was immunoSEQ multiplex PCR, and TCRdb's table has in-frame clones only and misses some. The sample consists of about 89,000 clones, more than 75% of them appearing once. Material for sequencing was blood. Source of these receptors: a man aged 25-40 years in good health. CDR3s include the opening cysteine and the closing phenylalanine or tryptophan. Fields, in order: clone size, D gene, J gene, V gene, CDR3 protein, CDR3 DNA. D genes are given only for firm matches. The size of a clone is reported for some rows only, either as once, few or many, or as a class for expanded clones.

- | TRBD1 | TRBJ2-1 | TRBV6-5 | CASPRTGENNEQFF | TGTGCCAGCCCGCGGACAGGGGAAAACAATGAGCAGTTCTTC
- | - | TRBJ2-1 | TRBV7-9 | CASSLAGGPNNEQFF | TGTGCCAGCAGCTTAGCAGGGGGGCCGAACAATGAGCAGTTCTTC
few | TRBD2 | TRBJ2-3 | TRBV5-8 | CASRSLAGVQDTQYF | TGTGCCAGCAGGTCGCTAGCGGGGGTGCAAGATACGCAGTATTTT
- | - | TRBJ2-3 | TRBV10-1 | CASSPRRGDTQYF | TGCGCCAGCAGCCCGCGGCGAGGAGATACGCAGTATTTT
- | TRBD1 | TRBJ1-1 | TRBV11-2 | CASSLAAGGFLAFF | TGTGCCAGCAGCTTAGCTGCAGGGGGTTTTTTAGCTTTCTTT
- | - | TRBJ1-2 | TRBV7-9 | CASSQTGGFSYGYTF | TGTGCCAGCAGCCAAACCGGGGGGTTTAGCTATGGCTACACCTTC
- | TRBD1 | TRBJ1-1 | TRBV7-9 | CASSARTGTMNTEAFF | TGTGCCAGCAGTGCTAGGACAGGGACGATGAACACTGAAGCTTTCTTT
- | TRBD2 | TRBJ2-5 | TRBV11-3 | CASSLFAGGQETQYF | TGTGCCAGCAGCTTATTCGCGGGGGGGCAAGAGACCCAGTACTTC
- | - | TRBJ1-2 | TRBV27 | CASSPLDGPGAGYTF | TGTGCCAGCAGCCCCCTGGACGGCCCAGGCGCGGGCTACACCTTC
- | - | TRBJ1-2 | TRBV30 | CAWSGSHGYGYTF | TGTGCCTGGAGCGGAAGCCACGGGTATGGCTACACCTTC
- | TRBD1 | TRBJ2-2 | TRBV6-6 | CASSYGTANTGELFF | TGTGCCAGCAGTTACGGGACAGCGAACACCGGGGAGCTGTTTTTT
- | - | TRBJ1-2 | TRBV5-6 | CASSFPQELGGYTF | TGTGCCAGCAGCTTTCCCCAGGAACTGGGTGGCTACACCTTC
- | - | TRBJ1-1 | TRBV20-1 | CSAHLGSEAFF | TGCAGTGCCCACTTGGGAAGTGAAGCTTTCTTT
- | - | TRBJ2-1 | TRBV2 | CASSESDRRPHNEQFF | TGTGCCAGCAGTGAATCTGACAGGAGACCCCACAATGAGCAGTTCTTC
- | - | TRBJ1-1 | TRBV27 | CASSLLGSGKTEAFF | TGTGCCAGCAGTTTATTAGGCTCAGGGAAGACTGAAGCTTTCTTT
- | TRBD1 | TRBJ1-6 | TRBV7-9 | CASSLEGTGNSPLHF | TGTGCCAGCAGCTTAGAGGGGACAGGGAACTCACCCCTCCACTTT